The T cell receptor beta chain under discussion was sequenced for a study of CD8+CD57+ T cells in acquired aplastic anemia (dated by TCRdb to the late 2010s). Study-wide context: On average, sorted CD4+ and CD8+ cells yielded around 3.4 ug of extracted DNA, with a range of roughly 0.19 to 27.4 ug. CD8+CD57+ expansion was defined as a frequency above the mean frequency observed in healthy subjects. Paper-wide results and their limitations: Between patients and healthy controls, no significant difference in CD8+ Simpson's diversity was found (P=0.060). Roughly 31 CD8+ CDR3 sequences were shared between patients and controls but appeared highly expressed in patients and within their immunodominant clones.

Spanning cysteine to phenylalanine, the CDR3 consists of 14 amino acids. The entry retains the CDR3 DNA only, 42 bases that are in frame from base 1. CDR1 SGDLS and CDR2 YYNGEE were looked up in the germline V gene. The junction carries 18 bases between V and J, which are trimmed by 5 bases and 7 bases respectively. Worth noting for this clonotype: Its antigen is currently not known. This may be a read error: a much more frequent sequence differs by one nucleotide.

TCR beta VDJ combination and CDR3 sequence profiling used genomic DNA as the template. An Illumina HiSeq 2000 was the platform used for TCR repertoire sequencing. For the original study's pipeline: Repertoire assessment relied on Simpson's diversity index, CDR3 size and DJ length profiles, and TRBV/TRBJ rearrangement plots. The immunodominant clone was defined as the most abundant DNA sequence in deep sequencing data. CDR3 amino acid sequences were checked for sharing across subjects and were also compared against the VDJdb database and published repertoires. Through fastp at Q25 and MiXCR, TCRdb rebuilt clones from the public reads, retaining in-frame beta chains. Rows merge per CDR3 protein into single entries with the most common DNA and genes. The V and J calls, along with clone size, are taken from TCRdb and not from the paper's own processing. The sample includes hundreds of thousands of distinct CDR3 sequences, with under 40% observed a single time. The ten largest account for 0.82% of the sample.

Patients chosen for sequencing had shown expansion of CD8+CD57+ cells by flow cytometry. Every patient had a diagnosis of severe acquired aplastic anemia based on International Study of Aplastic Anemia and Agranulocytosis and Camitta criteria. At the time blood was sampled, none of the patients had received any therapy. In this study, sorted CD4+ and CD8+ T cells from the blood of healthy subjects and of severe aplastic anemia patients had their TCR repertoires deep-sequenced. Patients were enrolled in the USA under clinicaltrials.gov protocols 00001620, 01623167, 00001397, 00071045, 00081523 and 00961064. Ficoll-Paque density gradient centrifugation was used to isolate peripheral blood mononuclear cells. CD4+ and CD8+ T cells were sorted by FACS or magnetic beads before DNA extraction.

Sequencing was done on a sample of sorted CD4+, CD8+, or CD8+CD57+ T cells (not recorded which) from PBMCs. The TCR originated in a human donor with aplastic anemia. This sequence uses TRBV9 and TRBJ1-2; a tentative D call is TRBD1 (5 bases match). The sequenced DNA: TGTGCCAGCAGTTCTCAGGGTTTAGGCTCTGGCTACACCTTC. This codes for CASSSQGLGSGYTF.